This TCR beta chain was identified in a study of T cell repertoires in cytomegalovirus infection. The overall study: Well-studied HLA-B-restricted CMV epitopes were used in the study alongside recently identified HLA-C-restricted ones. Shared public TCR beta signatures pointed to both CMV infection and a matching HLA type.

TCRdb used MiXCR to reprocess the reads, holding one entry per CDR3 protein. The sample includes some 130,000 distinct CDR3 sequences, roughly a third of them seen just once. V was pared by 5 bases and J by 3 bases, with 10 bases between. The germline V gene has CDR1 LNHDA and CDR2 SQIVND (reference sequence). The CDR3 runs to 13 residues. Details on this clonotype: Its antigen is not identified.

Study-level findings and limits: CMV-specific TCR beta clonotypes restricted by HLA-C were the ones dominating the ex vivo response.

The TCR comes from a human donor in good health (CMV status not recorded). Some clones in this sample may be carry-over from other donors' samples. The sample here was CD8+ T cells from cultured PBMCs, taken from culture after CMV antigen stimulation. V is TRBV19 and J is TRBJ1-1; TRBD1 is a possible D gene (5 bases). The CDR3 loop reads CASSWGSDTEAFF. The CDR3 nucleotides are TGTGCCAGTAGTTGGGGGTCGGACACTGAAGCTTTCTTT.